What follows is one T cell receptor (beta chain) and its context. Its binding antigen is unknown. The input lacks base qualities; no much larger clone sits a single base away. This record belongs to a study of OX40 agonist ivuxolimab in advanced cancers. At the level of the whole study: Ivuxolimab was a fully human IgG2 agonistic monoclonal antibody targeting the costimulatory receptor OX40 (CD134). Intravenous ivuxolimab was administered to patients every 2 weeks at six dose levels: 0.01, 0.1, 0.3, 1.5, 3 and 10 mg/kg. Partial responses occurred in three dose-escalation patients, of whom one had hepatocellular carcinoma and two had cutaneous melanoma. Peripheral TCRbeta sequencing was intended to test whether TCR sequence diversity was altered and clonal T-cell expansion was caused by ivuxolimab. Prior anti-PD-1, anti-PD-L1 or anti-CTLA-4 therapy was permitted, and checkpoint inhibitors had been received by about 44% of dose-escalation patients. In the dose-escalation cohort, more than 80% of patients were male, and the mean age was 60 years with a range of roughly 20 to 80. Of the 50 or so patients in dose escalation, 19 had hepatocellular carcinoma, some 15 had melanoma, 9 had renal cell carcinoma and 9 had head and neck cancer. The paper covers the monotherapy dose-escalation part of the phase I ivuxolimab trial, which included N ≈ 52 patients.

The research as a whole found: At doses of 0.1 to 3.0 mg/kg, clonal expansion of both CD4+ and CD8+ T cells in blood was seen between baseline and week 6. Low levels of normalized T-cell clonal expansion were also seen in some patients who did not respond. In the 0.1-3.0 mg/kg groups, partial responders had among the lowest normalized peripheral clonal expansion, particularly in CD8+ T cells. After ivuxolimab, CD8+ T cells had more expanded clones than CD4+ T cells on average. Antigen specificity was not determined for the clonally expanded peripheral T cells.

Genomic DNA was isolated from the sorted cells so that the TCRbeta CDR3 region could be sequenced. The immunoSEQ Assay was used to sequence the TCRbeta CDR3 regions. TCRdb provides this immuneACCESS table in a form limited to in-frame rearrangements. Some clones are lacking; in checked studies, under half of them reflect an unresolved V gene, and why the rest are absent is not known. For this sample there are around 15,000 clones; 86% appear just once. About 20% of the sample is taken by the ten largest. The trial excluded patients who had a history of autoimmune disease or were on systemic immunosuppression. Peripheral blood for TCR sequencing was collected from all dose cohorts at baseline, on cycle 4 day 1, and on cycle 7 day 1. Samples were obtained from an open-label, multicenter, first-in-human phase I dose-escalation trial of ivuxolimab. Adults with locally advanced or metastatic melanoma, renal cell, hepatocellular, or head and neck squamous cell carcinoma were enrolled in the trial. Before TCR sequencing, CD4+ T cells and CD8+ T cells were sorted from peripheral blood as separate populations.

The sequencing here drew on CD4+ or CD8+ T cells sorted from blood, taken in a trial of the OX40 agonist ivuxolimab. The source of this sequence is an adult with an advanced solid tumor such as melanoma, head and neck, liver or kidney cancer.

The sequenced DNA is TGTGCCAGCGGCTCCTTCCTGGGCGGGGAGCTGTTTTTT. The resulting protein is CASGSFLGGELFF. The chain links TRBV11-2 with TRBJ2-2; the D gene is unclear. The germline V gene encodes CDR1 SGHAT and CDR2 FQNNGV. Counted from cysteine to phenylalanine, this CDR3 has 13 amino acids. Left in the record is the CDR3 DNA by itself, 39 bases read in frame from the first base. The germline ends are 14 bases apart after V is trimmed by 8 bases and J by 7 bases.